The source of this TCR beta chain is a study of blood T cell repertoires in COVID-19. The germline gives CDR1 SGHRS, CDR2 YFSETQ. This CDR3 is 15 amino acids long. With 4 bases clipped from V and 1 base from J, the junction kept 6 bases outside the gene matches. Profiling relied on immunoSEQ multiplex PCR, and the TCRdb table lists in-frame clones only, not all of them. In the table there are 430,000 or so clones, roughly 89% of which are singletons. This receptor was identified in a man younger than 35 with COVID-19, enrolled during active disease. The material sequenced was peripheral blood. The chain combines TRBV5-1 with TRBJ1-1; 8 positions match TRBD1. CDR3 residues: CASSAAGQGNTEAFF. The CDR3 DNA is TGCGCCAGCAGCGCCGCCGGACAGGGGAACACTGAAGCTTTCTTT.